This TCR beta chain was documented in a study of blood T cell repertoires in COVID-19. Overall study: Sites in the United States, Italy and Spain provided acute and convalescent COVID-19 samples. PBMCs, B-cell-depleted T cells, or T cells provided the cDNA or gDNA that made up the material.

This clone has just a few counts. Methods used by the authors: Reference gene primer amplification in the assay estimated nucleated cell counts. Produced via immunoSEQ multiplex PCR; TCRdb's table is partial and in-frame only. Clone size and V and J calls were adopted from that table, with D and trimming inferred from the DNA. The sample holds about 160,000 clones, approximately 85% seen once. Germline CDR1 SGDLS, CDR2 YYNGEE. The V and J ends lost 4 bases and 0 bases, in that order; junction bases with no gene match: 1. The CDR3 length is 13 residues. One Seattle source followed patients from active infection through their disease course.

The receptor's source is a woman aged 55 to 70 with COVID-19, enrolled during active disease. V usage is TRBV9 and J usage is TRBJ2-7, with TRBD2 matching over 7 bases. Source material: peripheral blood. As DNA, the CDR3 is TGTGCCAGCAGCCGGGACTACTCCTACGAGCAGTACTTC. It is translated as CASSRDYSYEQYF.